This T cell receptor (beta chain) derives from a study of T cell repertoires and Cas9 in healthy adults (dated by TCRdb to the late 2010s). Turning to the overall study: Multi-effector potency, cytotoxicity and lineage determination within the CD4 and CD8 compartments were characterized for SpCas9-reactive T cells. Preexisting T cell immunity against the Streptococcus pyogenes Cas9 nuclease (SpCas9) used in CRISPR gene editing was examined in the study.

To prepare the library, the immunoSEQ multiplex PCR assay was applied. Sourced from immuneACCESS, this table was stored by TCRdb with only in-frame sequences that have V and J called. A share of the clones is absent; for the studies checked, an unresolved V gene accounts for under half, and the remainder has no known explanation. This sample lists tens of thousands of clones; about 89% were detected once. About 1.6% of the sample is taken by the ten largest. Healthy humans were used as donors in the study. On the study overall, not on this receptor specifically: Proliferation and function of SpCas9-reactive effector T cells were reported to be mitigated in vitro by SpCas9-reactive regulatory T cells.

The germline V gene supplies CDR1 SGDLS and CDR2 YYNGEE. The CDR3, cysteine through phenylalanine, is 15 amino acids long. The only DNA kept is the CDR3, 45 bases in frame from the first base. V is trimmed back by 2 bases and J by 2 bases, and the junction contains 4 bases that no gene match accounts for. With respect to this clone: Its antigen remains undetermined. The input lacks base qualities; no much larger clone sits a single base away.

The TCR sequence derives from a human donor in good health. The rearranged chain carries TRBV9 and TRBJ2-5, with 9 bases aligning to TRBD1. The sample taken for sequencing was CD4+ effector T cells (CD127+, CD25-, CD137-, CD154-) from PBMCs; culture status not recorded. The nucleotide sequence is TGTGCCAGCAGCGTCGGAGGGACAGGGCAAGAGACCCAGTACTTC. It specifies CASSVGGTGQETQYF.